This T cell receptor beta chain was identified during a study of T cell responses to AZD1222 COVID-19 vaccine. Findings and limits, study-wide: Clonal diversity may have been underestimated, and the donors were mostly white British, with more females than males.

For this clone: Its specificity is not known.

The table came from immunoSEQ multiplex PCR; TCRdb's copy has only in-frame clones and leaves some out. The table includes about 120,000 clones, roughly 89% detected once. The germline gives CDR1 SGHNT, CDR2 YYREEE (reference sequence). The V end lost 7 bases, the J end lost 2 bases, and 17 bases lay between the germline ends. This CDR3 spans 15 amino acids. This clonotype was obtained from an adult in good health. The specimen was peripheral blood, collected on day 0 of AZD1222 vaccination. The V gene is TRBV5-4, the J gene TRBJ2-3, with D maybe TRBD2 (6 bases). CDR3 DNA sequence: TGTGCCAGCTCCCCCCCCGGGAGTCTCACAGATACGCAGTATTTT. Its translation is CASSPPGSLTDTQYF.